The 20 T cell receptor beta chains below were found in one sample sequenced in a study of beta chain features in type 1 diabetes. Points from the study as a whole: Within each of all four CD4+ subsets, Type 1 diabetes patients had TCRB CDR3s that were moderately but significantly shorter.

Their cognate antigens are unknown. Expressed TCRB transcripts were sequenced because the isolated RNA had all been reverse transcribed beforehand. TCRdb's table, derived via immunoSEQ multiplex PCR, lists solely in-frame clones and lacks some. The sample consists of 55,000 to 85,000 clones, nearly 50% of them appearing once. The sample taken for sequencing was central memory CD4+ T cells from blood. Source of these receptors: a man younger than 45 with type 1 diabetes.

CDR3 coding DNA: TGCGCCAGCAGCTTGAAGTCTAGCGGGATCTACGAGCAGTACTTC. It encodes CASSLKSSGIYEQYF. The V gene is TRBV5-1, the J gene TRBJ2-7; TRBD2 matches 9 bases. Germline values: CDR1 SGHRS, CDR2 YFSETQ. V dropped 1 base and J dropped 3; count of bases not matched to a gene: 5. The CDR3 loop spans 15 amino acids.

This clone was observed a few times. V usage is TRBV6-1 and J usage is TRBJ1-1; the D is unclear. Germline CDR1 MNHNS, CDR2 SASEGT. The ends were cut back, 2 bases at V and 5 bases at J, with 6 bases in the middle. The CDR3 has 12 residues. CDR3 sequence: CASSESRTEAFF. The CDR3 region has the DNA TGTGCCAGCAGTGAATCTAGGACTGAAGCTTTCTTT.

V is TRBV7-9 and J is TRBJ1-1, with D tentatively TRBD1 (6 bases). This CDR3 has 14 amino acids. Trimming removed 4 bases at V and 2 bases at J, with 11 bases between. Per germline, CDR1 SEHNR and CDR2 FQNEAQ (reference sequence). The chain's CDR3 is CASSSGQINTEAFF. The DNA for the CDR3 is TGTGCCAGCAGCTCGGGACAAATAAACACTGAAGCTTTCTTT.

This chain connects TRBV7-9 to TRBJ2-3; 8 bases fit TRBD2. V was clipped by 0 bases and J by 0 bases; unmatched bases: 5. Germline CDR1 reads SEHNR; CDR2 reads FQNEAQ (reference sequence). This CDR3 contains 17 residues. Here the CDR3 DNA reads TGTGCCAGCAGCTTAGCGTATCAGCGGGGGAGCACAGATACGCAGTATTTT. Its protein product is CASSLAYQRGSTDTQYF.

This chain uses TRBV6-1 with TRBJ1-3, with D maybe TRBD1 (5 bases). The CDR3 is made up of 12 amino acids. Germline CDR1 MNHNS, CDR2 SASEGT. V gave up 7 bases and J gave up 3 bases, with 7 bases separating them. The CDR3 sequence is CASTGFGNTIYF. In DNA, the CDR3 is TGTGCCAGCACAGGGTTTGGAAACACCATATATTTT.

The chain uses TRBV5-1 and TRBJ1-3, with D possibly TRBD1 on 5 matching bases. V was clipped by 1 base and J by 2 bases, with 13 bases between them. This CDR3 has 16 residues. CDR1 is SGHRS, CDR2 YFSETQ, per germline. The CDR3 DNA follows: TGCGCCAGCAGCTTGTCGGGGGATGCTACTGGAAACACCATATATTTT. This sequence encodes CASSLSGDATGNTIYF.

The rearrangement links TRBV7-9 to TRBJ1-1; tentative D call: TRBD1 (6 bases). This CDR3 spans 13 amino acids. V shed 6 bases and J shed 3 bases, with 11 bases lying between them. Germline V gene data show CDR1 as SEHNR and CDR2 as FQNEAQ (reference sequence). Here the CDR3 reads CASRRDIDTEAFF. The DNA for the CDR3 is TGTGCCAGCAGACGGGACATCGACACTGAAGCTTTCTTT.

CDR3 nucleotide sequence: TGTGCCAGCAGCTTGGGAGGGGGCCAAGAGACCCAGTACTTC. Translated: CASSLGGGQETQYF. V is TRBV5-5 and J is TRBJ2-5; weak D call: TRBD1 (6 bases). The germline gives CDR1 SGHKS, CDR2 YYEKEE (reference sequence). The CDR3 covers 14 residues. Trimming took off 0 bases at V and 1 base at J, with 7 bases between the two ends.

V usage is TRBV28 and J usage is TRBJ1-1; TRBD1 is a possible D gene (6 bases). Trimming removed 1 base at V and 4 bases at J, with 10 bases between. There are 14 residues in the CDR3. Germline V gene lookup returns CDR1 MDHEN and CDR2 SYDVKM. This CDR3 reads CASSLYRDVTEAFF. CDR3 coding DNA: TGTGCCAGCAGTTTATACAGGGACGTCACTGAAGCTTTCTTT.

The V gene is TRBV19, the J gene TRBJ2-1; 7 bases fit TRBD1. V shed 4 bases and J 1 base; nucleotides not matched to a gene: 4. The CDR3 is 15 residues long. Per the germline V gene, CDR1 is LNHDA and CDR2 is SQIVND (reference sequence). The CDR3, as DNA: TGTGCCAGTAGTACACAGGGGAATTCCTACAATGAGCAGTTCTTC. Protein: CASSTQGNSYNEQFF.

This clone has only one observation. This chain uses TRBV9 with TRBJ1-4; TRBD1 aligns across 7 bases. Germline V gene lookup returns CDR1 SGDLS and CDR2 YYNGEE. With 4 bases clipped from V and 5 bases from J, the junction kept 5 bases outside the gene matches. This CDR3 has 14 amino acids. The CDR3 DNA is TGTGCCAGCAGCAAGACAGGGAGAAATGAAAAACTGTTTTTT. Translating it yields CASSKTGRNEKLFF.

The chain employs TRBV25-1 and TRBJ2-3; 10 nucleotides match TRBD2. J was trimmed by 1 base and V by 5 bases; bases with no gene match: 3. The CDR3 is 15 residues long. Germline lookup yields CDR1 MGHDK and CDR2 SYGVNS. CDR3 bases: TGTGCCAGCAGTCCTAGCGGGAGAGGCACAGATACGCAGTATTTT. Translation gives CASSPSGRGTDTQYF.

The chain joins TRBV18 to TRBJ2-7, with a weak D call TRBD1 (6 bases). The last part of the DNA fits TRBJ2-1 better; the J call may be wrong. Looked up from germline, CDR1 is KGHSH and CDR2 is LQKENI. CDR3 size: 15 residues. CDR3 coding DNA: TGTGCCAGCTCACCAAAGGACAGTATATTCAATGAGCAGTTCTTC. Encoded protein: CASSPKDSIFNEQFF.

The CDR3 nucleotides are TGTGCCAGCAGTTACTCATCGGCAGGGGTCTATGGCTACACCTTC. It is translated as CASSYSSAGVYGYTF. The rearrangement joins TRBV6-5 to TRBJ1-2, with TRBD1 as a possible D gene (6 bases). Trimming removed 0 bases from V and 4 bases from J, with 12 bases in between. Germline CDR1 reads MNHEY; CDR2 reads SVGAGI. CDR3 length equals 15 residues.

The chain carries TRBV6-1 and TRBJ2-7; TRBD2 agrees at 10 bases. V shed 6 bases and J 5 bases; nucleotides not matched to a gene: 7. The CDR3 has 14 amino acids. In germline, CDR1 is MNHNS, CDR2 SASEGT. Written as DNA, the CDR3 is TGTGCCAGCAGGGCTAGCGGGAGTCTCCACGAGCAGTACTTC. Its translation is CASRASGSLHEQYF.

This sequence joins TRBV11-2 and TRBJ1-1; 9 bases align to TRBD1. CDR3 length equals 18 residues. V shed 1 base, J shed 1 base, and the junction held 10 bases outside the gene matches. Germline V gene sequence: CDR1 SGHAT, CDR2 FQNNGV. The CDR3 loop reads CASSLVSSGTGSNTEAFF. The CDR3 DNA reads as TGTGCCAGCAGCTTAGTTTCCTCAGGGACAGGGTCGAACACTGAAGCTTTCTTT.

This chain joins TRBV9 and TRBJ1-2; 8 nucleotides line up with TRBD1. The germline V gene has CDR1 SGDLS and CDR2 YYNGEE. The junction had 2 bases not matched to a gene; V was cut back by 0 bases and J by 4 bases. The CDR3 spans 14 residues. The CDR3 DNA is TGTGCCAGCAGCGTAGGGACAGGGCTCTATGGCTACACCTTC. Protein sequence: CASSVGTGLYGYTF.

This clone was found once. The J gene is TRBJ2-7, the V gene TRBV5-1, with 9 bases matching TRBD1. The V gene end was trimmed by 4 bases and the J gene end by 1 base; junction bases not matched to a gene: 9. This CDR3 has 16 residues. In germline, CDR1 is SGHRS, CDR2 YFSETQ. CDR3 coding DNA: TGCGCCAGCAGCACTACAGGGGGCCGGGGATCCTACGAGCAGTACTTC. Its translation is CASSTTGGRGSYEQYF.

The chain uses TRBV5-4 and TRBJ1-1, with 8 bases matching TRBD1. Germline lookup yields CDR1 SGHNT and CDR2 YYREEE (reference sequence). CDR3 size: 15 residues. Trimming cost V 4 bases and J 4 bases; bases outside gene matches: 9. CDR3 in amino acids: CASSEGRGRRTEAFF. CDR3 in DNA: TGTGCCAGCAGCGAAGGCAGGGGGCGTCGCACTGAAGCTTTCTTT.

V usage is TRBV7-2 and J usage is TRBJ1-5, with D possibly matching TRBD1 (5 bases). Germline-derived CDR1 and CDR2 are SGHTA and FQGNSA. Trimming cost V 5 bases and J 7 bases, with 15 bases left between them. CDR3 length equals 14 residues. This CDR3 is CASSTQGKGQPQHF. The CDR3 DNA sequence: TGTGCCAGCAGCACGCAGGGTAAGGGCCAGCCCCAGCATTTT.